The T cell receptor beta chain described here comes from a study of human T cells and chemical hapten exposure. Study context: The sensitizer, 2% DPC, was used on around 2 cm by around 2 cm of upper inner arm skin. Variability of per-sample TCR yields stemmed mainly from small differences in pooled library volume.

In this sample, this clonotype turned up a few times. V dropped 2 bases and J dropped 7 bases, with 11 bases sitting between them. Looked up from germline, CDR1 is SGHDN and CDR2 is FVKESK. The CDR3 consists of 13 residues. Time point indicated: patch test 3, about 24 weeks after DPC sensitization. Treatment given: therapeutic diphenylcyclopropenone sensitization with weekly scalp DPC. Blood sampling preceded each patch test application. The library gave individual cDNA molecules unique molecular identifiers. Using its own MiXCR run on the RACE reads, TCRdb lists one record per CDR3 protein. The sample includes about 82,000 distinct CDR3 sequences, under 15% of them seen just once.

This chain links TRBV14 with TRBJ1-1, with D perhaps TRBD1 (5 bases). The clonotype comes from a woman between 45 and 65 years old with alopecia areata. Some clones in this sample may be carry-over from other donors' samples. This specimen was whole blood, taken in connection with sensitization to the hapten diphenylcyclopropenone (DPC). The CDR3 DNA sequence: TGTGCCAGCAGCCAATGGGGCCATGATGAAGCTTTCTTT. Translating gives CASSQWGHDEAFF.